The 17 T cell receptor beta chains below all came from one sample that was sequenced in a study of OX40 agonist ivuxolimab in advanced cancers. Here immunoSEQ multiplex PCR was the method, and the copy in TCRdb shows in-frame clones only, minus some. The sample comprises tens of thousands of clones, roughly nine tenths of which are singletons, and over 10% rests with the top ten. The sample consisted of CD4+ or CD8+ T cells sorted from blood, taken in a trial of the OX40 agonist ivuxolimab. All receptors derive from an adult with an advanced solid tumor such as melanoma, head and neck, liver or kidney cancer.

The table lists this clone with a count of one. The J gene is TRBJ1-2, the V gene TRBV28; D not certain. Germline CDR1 MDHEN, CDR2 SYDVKM. The CDR3 loop spans 14 amino acids. Trimming removed 1 base from V and 3 bases from J, with 9 bases in between. The DNA for the CDR3 is TGTGCCAGCAGTTTATCTGCGTCTTACTATGGCTACACCTTC. Protein: CASSLSASYYGYTF.

The chain recombines TRBV10-3 with TRBJ1-4; weak D call: TRBD1 (5 bases). V gave up 1 base and J gave up 5 bases, with 11 bases separating them. Germline V gene sequence: CDR1 ENHRY, CDR2 SYGVKD. There are 15 residues in the CDR3. The CDR3 region is CAISELTVGNEKLFF. The CDR3 DNA is TGTGCCATCAGTGAGTTGACAGTGGGGAATGAAAAACTGTTTTTT.

The genes are TRBV7-9 and TRBJ2-7; 8 bases align to TRBD1. The CDR3 consists of 14 residues. V lost 9 bases to trimming and J lost 2 bases; unmatched junction nucleotides: 9. The germline V gene has CDR1 SEHNR and CDR2 FQNEAQ (reference sequence). As DNA, the CDR3 is TGTGCCAGTACAGAAGGACAGGGCACCTACGAGCAGTACTTC. Translated: CASTEGQGTYEQYF.

This rearrangement joins TRBV19 to TRBJ1-1, with D tentatively TRBD1 (6 bases). The CDR3 totals 13 residues. V lost 8 bases, J lost 0 bases, and 10 bases lay in between. Looked up from germline, CDR1 is LNHDA and CDR2 is SQIVND (reference sequence). The CDR3 loop is CASGTGLNTEAFF. CDR3 bases: TGTGCCAGTGGTACAGGGCTGAACACTGAAGCTTTCTTT.

The chain joins TRBV28 to TRBJ1-5; no definite D call. The germline V gene encodes CDR1 MDHEN and CDR2 SYDVKM. V was clipped by 1 base and J by 12 bases, with 10 bases between them. CDR3 length: 12 residues. CDR3 nucleotide sequence: TGTGCCAGCAGTTTATCCCGGACCCGCCAGCATTTT. This codes for CASSLSRTRQHF.

The rearrangement joins TRBV5-5 to TRBJ1-3; perhaps TRBD1 as D (6 bases). The CDR3 length is 16 residues. Trimming took 0 bases from V and 0 from J, leaving 10 bases between them. Germline V gene sequence: CDR1 SGHKS, CDR2 YYEKEE (reference sequence). The CDR3 DNA sequence: TGTGCCAGCAGCTTGGTCGGACAGCACTCTGGAAACACCATATATTTT. It encodes CASSLVGQHSGNTIYF.

This chain joins TRBV7-3 and TRBJ1-1, with no clear D. The CDR3 covers 13 residues. The V end lost 5 bases, the J end lost 0 bases, and 7 bases lay between the germline ends. Germline CDR1 and CDR2: SGHTA and FQGTGA. The CDR3 DNA follows: TGTGCCAGCAGCGCCACTTTGAACACTGAAGCTTTCTTT. The encoded protein is CASSATLNTEAFF.

This clone was recorded once. V usage is TRBV11-2 and J usage is TRBJ2-1, with 7 positions matching TRBD2. V lost 5 bases, J lost 10 bases, and 2 bases stayed unmatched. CDR1 and CDR2 (germline): SGHAT, FQNNGV. The CDR3 runs to 11 residues. This chain's CDR3 is CASSAAGEQFF. Here the CDR3 DNA reads TGTGCCAGCAGCGCAGCGGGAGAGCAGTTCTTC.

V usage is TRBV5-1 and J usage is TRBJ2-2; 10 bases fit TRBD2. CDR3 length equals 17 residues. In germline, CDR1 is SGHRS, CDR2 YFSETQ. The V segment lost 3 bases and the J segment 1 base; nucleotides outside the gene matches: 6. In DNA, the CDR3 is TGCGCCAGCAGCTCGGCTCGGACTAGCGGGAACACCGGGGAGCTGTTTTTT. It codes for CASSSARTSGNTGELFF. The full variable domain, completed using reference TRBV5-1 and TRBJ2-2, is KAGVTQTPRYLIKTRGQQVTLSCSPISGHRSVSWYQQTPGQGLQFLFEYFSETQRNKGNFPGRFSGRQFSNSRSEMNVSTLELGDSALYLCASSSARTSGNTGELFFGEGSRLTVL.

The V and J genes are TRBV6-5 and TRBJ2-3, with 10 bases that match TRBD1. The CDR3 is 16 residues long. With 1 base clipped from V and 5 bases from J, the junction kept 6 bases outside the gene matches. Per germline, CDR1 MNHEY and CDR2 SVGAGI. The CDR3 sequence is CASSYYEDRGGDTQYF. In nucleotides, the CDR3 is TGTGCCAGCAGTTACTACGAGGACAGGGGGGGAGATACGCAGTATTTT.

This chain connects TRBV4-1 to TRBJ1-5, with TRBD1 as a possible D gene (5 bases). This CDR3 has 14 amino acids. Germline V gene data show CDR1 as MGHRA and CDR2 as YSYEKL. V shed 5 bases and J shed 2 bases, with 10 bases lying between them. The DNA for the CDR3 is TGCGCCAGCAGCTCACAGGACGGCAATCAGCCCCAGCATTTT. It encodes CASSSQDGNQPQHF.

The V and J genes are TRBV28 and TRBJ2-1; 10 nucleotides agree with TRBD2. Looked up from germline, CDR1 is MDHEN and CDR2 is SYDVKM. The CDR3 runs to 15 residues. Trimming removed 6 bases from V and 6 bases from J; junction bases left unmatched: 8. The CDR3 coding sequence is TGTGCCAGCAGAAATAGCGGGAGGACGGGCAATGAGCAGTTCTTC. Amino acid sequence: CASRNSGRTGNEQFF.

This sequence joins TRBV2 and TRBJ1-4; 9 bases match TRBD1. Germline CDR1 reads SNHLY; CDR2 reads FYNNEI. The length of the CDR3 is 14 residues. The V gene end was trimmed by 6 bases and the J gene end by 6 bases; junction bases not matched to a gene: 5. Written as DNA, the CDR3 is TGTGCCAGCAGCCTACAGGGGGCGGATGAAAAACTGTTTTTT. Translating gives CASSLQGADEKLFF.

V usage is TRBV4-2 and J usage is TRBJ2-1; 8 nucleotides match TRBD2. Germline V lookup: CDR1 LGHNA, CDR2 YNFKEQ. Unmatched junction bases numbered 8, after V lost 0 bases and J lost 4 bases. The CDR3 has 17 amino acids. The CDR3 coding sequence is TGTGCCAGCAGCCAAGATCTTAGGACTAGCAGATACAATGAGCAGTTCTTC. It encodes CASSQDLRTSRYNEQFF.

The chain joins TRBV19 to TRBJ1-4, with D possibly TRBD1 on 5 matching bases. Trimming removed 5 bases from V and 0 bases from J, with 13 bases in between. The CDR3 has 16 amino acids. The germline V gene encodes CDR1 LNHDA and CDR2 SQIVND (reference sequence). DNA of the CDR3: TGTGCCAGTAGTTCCAGGGTCCCCGCAACTAATGAAAAACTGTTTTTT. Its protein is CASSSRVPATNEKLFF. Full variable domain (outside the CDR3, taken from reference TRBV19 and TRBJ1-4): DGGITQSPKYLFRKEGQNVTLSCEQNLNHDAMYWYRQDPGQGLRLIYYSQIVNDFQKGDIAEGYSVSREKKESFPLTVTSAQKNPTAFYLCASSSRVPATNEKLFFGSGTQLSVL.

This clone has just a few counts. The chain employs TRBV19 and TRBJ2-7; TRBD1 agrees at 8 bases. The junction had 10 bases not matched to a gene; V was cut back by 3 bases and J by 6 bases. Germline V gene lookup returns CDR1 LNHDA and CDR2 SQIVND (reference sequence). This CDR3 comprises 15 residues. CDR3: CASSISGQAVFEQYF. As DNA, the CDR3 is TGTGCCAGTAGTATTTCGGGACAGGCGGTTTTCGAGCAGTACTTC.

This chain uses TRBV28 with TRBJ1-1; D uncertain. Germline CDR1 reads MDHEN; CDR2 reads SYDVKM. This CDR3 has 13 residues. The V gene lost 6 bases and the J gene lost 8 bases, with 16 bases spanning the gap. The CDR3 sequence: CASSLYIVREAFF. DNA for the CDR3: TGTGCCAGCAGCCTATATATAGTAAGGGAAGCTTTCTTT.